This record looks at one T cell receptor beta chain sequence and its context. This sample was taken from a study of blood T cell repertoires in COVID-19. The CDR3 extends over 14 amino acids. The V and J ends lost 6 bases and 4 bases, in that order; junction bases with no gene match: 5. CDR1 and CDR2 from the germline V gene are MRHNA and SNTAGT. As handled by the study authors: Amplifying reference gene primers gave estimates of nucleated cell counts. This table comes from immunoSEQ multiplex PCR, and its TCRdb copy is limited to in-frame clones, with some not included. D and trimming come from the DNA, and the V and J calls and clone size come from that table. Of about 160,000 clones detected, 85% appear once; the ten largest clones hold under 7%.

This sequence joins TRBV6-4 and TRBJ2-3, with 9 bases fitting TRBD2. Sequenced: peripheral blood. This TCR was sampled from a woman in her 50s with COVID-19, enrolled during active disease. CDR3 amino acids: CASSAGGAADTQYF. The DNA for the CDR3 is TGTGCCAGCAGCGCGGGGGGGGCGGCAGATACGCAGTATTTT.